The next 30 T cell receptor beta chains were all read from a single sample in a study of blood T cell repertoires in COVID-19 (dated by TCRdb to the early 2020s). The method behind the library was the immunoSEQ multiplex PCR assay. TCRdb limited this immuneACCESS table to in-frame rearrangements with V and J called. A share of clones is missing; checked studies link under half to unresolved V genes, and the rest is unexplained. For this sample there are 55,000 to 75,000 clones; 65% to 80% appear just once. Together, the top ten hold under 3.5% of the sample. Specimen: peripheral blood. These receptors all come from a man in his sixties with acute or convalescent COVID-19.

The chain combines TRBV5-1 with TRBJ1-4, with TRBD1 matching 7 bases. CDR1 is SGHRS, CDR2 YFSETQ, per germline. V gave up 6 bases and J gave up 3 bases; unmatched junction bases: 11. The CDR3 consists of 16 residues. CDR3 sequence reads: CASTKTGREANEKLFF. CDR3 DNA sequence: TGCGCCAGCACCAAGACAGGGCGGGAGGCTAATGAAAAACTGTTTTTT.

DNA for the CDR3: TGTGCCAGCAGTGAGTTTAACAGCATCTCCTACAATGAGCAGTTCTTC. Protein: CASSEFNSISYNEQFF. V and J are TRBV6-1 and TRBJ2-1, with D unresolved. The CDR3 covers 16 residues. The germline gives CDR1 MNHNS, CDR2 SASEGT. Trimming took off 3 bases at V and 0 bases at J, with 12 bases between the two ends.

This clone was counted only a few times. The chain combines TRBV7-9 with TRBJ1-1; perhaps TRBD1 as D (5 bases). V was trimmed by 4 bases and J by 8 bases, leaving 17 bases between them. This CDR3 has 14 residues. Germline V gene data show CDR1 as SEHNR and CDR2 as FQNEAQ (reference sequence). In DNA form, the CDR3 reads TGTGCCAGCAGCTCCGGGGGGAGCAGGGTAGAAGCTTTCTTT. The encoded protein is CASSSGGSRVEAFF. The whole variable domain, filled in from reference TRBV7-9 and TRBJ1-1, reads DTGVSQNPRHKITKRGQNVTFRCDPISEHNRLYWYRQTLGQGPEFLTYFQNEAQLEKSRLLSDRFSAERPKGSFSTLEIQRTEQGDSAMYLCASSSGGSRVEAFFGQGTRLTVV.

This chain uses TRBV5-5 with TRBJ2-7; D is unclear. This CDR3 spans 11 amino acids. CDR1 SGHKS and CDR2 YYEKEE come from the germline V gene (reference sequence). V was cut by 3 bases and J by 6 bases, with 7 bases left in between. The CDR3 reads CASSSLSEQYF. The CDR3 DNA follows: TGTGCCAGCAGCTCCTTGTCCGAGCAGTACTTC.

The rearrangement joins TRBV27 to TRBJ1-1; D is unclear. Germline-derived CDR1 and CDR2 are MNHEY and SMNVEV (reference sequence). V gave up 5 bases and J gave up 1 base, with 11 bases separating them. The CDR3 length is 14 residues. In nucleotides, the CDR3 is TGTGCCAGCAGTCCCCAGTATGGGAACACTGAAGCTTTCTTT. Translating it yields CASSPQYGNTEAFF.

This chain's CDR3 is CASSLGQGRPSTEAFF. The CDR3 DNA follows: TGTGCCAGCAGCTTGGGACAGGGGCGACCGAGCACTGAAGCTTTCTTT. This rearrangement joins TRBV7-9 to TRBJ1-1; TRBD1 aligns across 10 bases. Germline lookup yields CDR1 SEHNR and CDR2 FQNEAQ (reference sequence). This CDR3 has 16 amino acids. V lost 3 bases and J lost 4; bases outside the gene matches: 8.

This clone was seen a few times. This rearrangement joins TRBV5-5 to TRBJ1-1; D is unresolved. The CDR3 is 15 residues long. Trimming took off 4 bases at V and 1 base at J, with 14 bases between the two ends. Looked up from germline, CDR1 is SGHKS and CDR2 is YYEKEE (reference sequence). The CDR3 nucleotides are TGTGCCAGCAGCGTTCGCCACCGGGGGAACACTGAAGCTTTCTTT. It is translated as CASSVRHRGNTEAFF.

This sequence joins TRBV7-9 and TRBJ2-7, with 10 bases that match TRBD2. Trimming took 6 bases from V and 5 from J; bases not matched to a gene: 1. Germline V gene lookup returns CDR1 SEHNR and CDR2 FQNEAQ (reference sequence). The CDR3 is made up of 12 amino acids. The chain's CDR3 is CASSSGRNEQYF. CDR3 nucleotide sequence: TGTGCCAGCAGTAGCGGGAGGAACGAGCAGTACTTC.

The chain has TRBV24-1 and TRBJ2-2, with 8 bases matching TRBD1. This CDR3 contains 14 residues. The germline V gene has CDR1 KGHDR and CDR2 SFDVKD. V shed 4 bases and J 7 bases; nucleotides not matched to a gene: 4. DNA for the CDR3: TGTGCCACCAGTGACTACAGGGGGATCGGGGAGCTGTTTTTT. Residues: CATSDYRGIGELFF.

The chain recombines TRBV24-1 with TRBJ1-1; D ambiguous. Germline V gene lookup returns CDR1 KGHDR and CDR2 SFDVKD. V lost 3 bases, J lost 3 bases, and 7 bases lay in between. CDR3 length equals 13 residues. The CDR3 reads CATSDPPDTEAFF. The CDR3 nucleotides are TGTGCCACCAGTGATCCCCCCGACACTGAAGCTTTCTTT.

CDR3 in amino acids: CASSVGDYSTDTQYF. The CDR3 DNA follows: TGTGCCAGCAGCGTCGGCGACTACAGCACAGATACGCAGTATTTT. This sequence joins TRBV9 and TRBJ2-3; possible D gene TRBD2, 5 bases. This CDR3 spans 15 amino acids. The V end was cut by 2 bases, the J end by 0 bases, with 10 bases between. Germline-derived CDR1 and CDR2 are SGDLS and YYNGEE.

This clone was observed once. The chain joins TRBV4-2 to TRBJ2-7; D is undetermined. Germline CDR1 reads LGHNA; CDR2 reads YNFKEQ. V was cut by 0 bases and J by 4 bases, with 13 bases left in between. The CDR3 runs to 15 residues. The CDR3 loop reads CASSQDLTPGYEQYF. The CDR3 bases are TGTGCCAGCAGCCAAGATCTAACTCCCGGGTACGAGCAGTACTTC.

The rearrangement links TRBV28 to TRBJ2-3; TRBD1 might be the D (6 bases). The CDR3 has 14 residues. The germline V gene encodes CDR1 MDHEN and CDR2 SYDVKM. Trimming cost V 6 bases and J 6 bases, with 16 bases left between them. CDR3 nucleotide sequence: TGTGCCAGCAGGTCAATACAGGGCTGGGATACGCAGTATTTT. Protein product: CASRSIQGWDTQYF.

The chain carries TRBV28 and TRBJ1-1, with 7 bases aligning to TRBD1. The J segment lost 3 bases and the V segment lost 8 bases, leaving 6 bases of the junction unmatched. The CDR3 runs to 13 residues. The germline CDR1 and CDR2 sequences are MDHEN and SYDVKM. The CDR3: CASLAGQYTEAFF. The CDR3 nucleotides read TGTGCCAGCCTCGCGGGACAGTACACTGAAGCTTTCTTT.

The chain joins TRBV10-3 to TRBJ1-5; 10 nucleotides agree with TRBD1. J was trimmed by 1 base and V by 2 bases; bases with no gene match: 11. The CDR3 length is 19 residues. CDR1 and CDR2 (germline): ENHRY, SYGVKD. The CDR3 coding sequence is TGTGCCATCAGTGAGGTTCCGGGACAGGGGTTAAGGAGCAATCAGCCCCAGCATTTT. It codes for CAISEVPGQGLRSNQPQHF.

The V and J genes are TRBV7-9 and TRBJ1-4, with 8 bases that match TRBD1. The germline gives CDR1 SEHNR, CDR2 FQNEAQ (reference sequence). Trimming at V came to 6 bases and at J to 0 bases, leaving 3 bases not matched to a gene. This CDR3 comprises 15 residues. This chain's CDR3 is CASRGQGATNEKLFF. The CDR3 DNA reads as TGTGCCAGCAGAGGACAGGGAGCAACTAATGAAAAACTGTTTTTT. Together with reference TRBV7-9 and TRBJ1-4, the CDR3 gives the full variable domain: DTGVSQNPRHKITKRGQNVTFRCDPISEHNRLYWYRQTLGQGPEFLTYFQNEAQLEKSRLLSDRFSAERPKGSFSTLEIQRTEQGDSAMYLCASRGQGATNEKLFFGSGTQLSVL.

This clone was detected only a few times. The J gene is TRBJ1-4, the V gene TRBV27, with D possibly TRBD1 on 5 matching bases. Deletions cut 0 bases from V and 6 bases from J, with 8 bases between. The germline V gene encodes CDR1 MNHEY and CDR2 SMNVEV (reference sequence). This CDR3 contains 14 residues. CDR3: CASSLSGADEKLFF. In DNA, the CDR3 is TGTGCCAGCAGTTTATCAGGGGCGGATGAAAAACTGTTTTTT.

The chain uses TRBV5-4 and TRBJ2-2; 15 bases are a match to TRBD2. The germline CDR1 and CDR2 sequences are SGHNT and YYREEE (reference sequence). Trimming took 3 bases from V and 1 from J; bases not matched to a gene: 1. CDR3 length: 17 amino acids. In nucleotides, the CDR3 is TGTGCCAGCAGCTCGGGACTAGCGGGAGGGAACACCGGGGAGCTGTTTTTT. Translated, it gives CASSSGLAGGNTGELFF.

V and J are TRBV27 and TRBJ2-5; D is uncertain. This CDR3 has 14 residues. V was trimmed by 5 bases and J by 2 bases, leaving 12 bases between them. Germline CDR1 MNHEY, CDR2 SMNVEV (reference sequence). The CDR3 here is CASSAPGIQETQYF. CDR3 in DNA: TGTGCCAGCAGTGCCCCAGGAATACAAGAGACCCAGTACTTC.

The CDR3 coding sequence is TGTGCCAGCAGTTACGGTCGGGGGAACTATGGCTACACCTTC. Translation gives CASSYGRGNYGYTF. This chain connects TRBV6-2 or TRBV6-3 to TRBJ1-2; D is possibly TRBD1 (5 bases). The CDR3 sequence is 14 residues long. Per the germline V gene, CDR1 is MNHEY and CDR2 is SVGEGT. V was clipped by 2 bases and J by 2 bases, with 9 bases between them.

The rearrangement links TRBV27 to TRBJ2-1, with TRBD2 matching 13 bases. The CDR3 length is 15 residues. Germline CDR1 reads MNHEY; CDR2 reads SMNVEV (reference sequence). V was clipped by 4 bases and J by 9 bases; unmatched bases: 6. The DNA for the CDR3 is TGTGCCAGCAGTTCCTTGACTAGCGGGAGGAGTGAGCAGTTCTTC. Amino acid sequence: CASSSLTSGRSEQFF.

The chain combines TRBV30 with TRBJ1-1, with a weak D call TRBD1 (5 bases). This CDR3 contains 13 residues. V was trimmed by 3 bases and J by 9 bases, leaving 17 bases between them. From germline, CDR1 is GTSNPN and CDR2 SVGIG (reference sequence). CDR3 sequence: CAWRGGTQRKAFF. CDR3 coding DNA: TGTGCCTGGAGGGGGGGAACCCAAAGAAAAGCTTTCTTT.

The rearrangement links TRBV5-4 to TRBJ2-1, with D maybe TRBD2 (7 bases). Trimming shortened V by 3 bases and J by 6 bases, and 16 bases separated the two germline ends. The length of the CDR3 is 15 residues. CDR1 SGHNT and CDR2 YYREEE come from the germline V gene (reference sequence). The chain's CDR3 is CASSSSTRGGNEQFF. The CDR3 region has the DNA TGTGCCAGCAGCTCCTCGACAAGGGGGGGCAATGAGCAGTTCTTC. The full variable domain, its missing parts supplied by reference TRBV5-4 and TRBJ2-1, is ETGVTQSPTHLIKTRGQQVTLRCSSQSGHNTVSWYQQALGQGPQFIFQYYREEENGRGNFPPRFSGLQFPNYSSELNVNALELDDSALYLCASSSSTRGGNEQFFGPGTRLTVL.

This chain uses TRBV27 with TRBJ1-2; no definite D call. Trimming shortened V by 3 bases and J by 5 bases, and 10 bases separated the two germline ends. The CDR3 loop spans 13 amino acids. Germline V gene lookup returns CDR1 MNHEY and CDR2 SMNVEV (reference sequence). The DNA for the CDR3 is TGTGCCAGCAGTTTCTACCGGGATTATGGCTACACCTTC. Encoded protein: CASSFYRDYGYTF.

The J gene is TRBJ1-4, the V gene TRBV6-6; no reliable D call. Between the trimmed V and J ends, which lost 6 bases and 2 bases, there was a span of 13 bases. CDR3 length: 15 amino acids. Germline CDR1 reads MNHNY; CDR2 reads SVGAGI (reference sequence). In nucleotides, the CDR3 is TGTGCCAGCAGCCTCCGGCGGGGTACTAATGAAAAACTGTTTTTT. It encodes CASSLRRGTNEKLFF.

This clone showed up just once. The chain recombines TRBV28 with TRBJ1-5, with 8 bases lining up with TRBD1. The germline CDR1 and CDR2 sequences are MDHEN and SYDVKM. Trimming cost V 5 bases and J 1 base; bases outside gene matches: 7. The CDR3 is 16 residues long. CDR3 sequence reads: CASSLIGTGSNQPQHF. CDR3 DNA: TGTGCCAGCAGTCTCATCGGGACAGGCAGCAATCAGCCCCAGCATTTT.

The rearrangement links TRBV5-1 to TRBJ2-3; D may be TRBD2 (5 bases). Germline V gene lookup returns CDR1 SGHRS and CDR2 YFSETQ. CDR3 size: 13 residues. The V and J ends lost 4 bases and 6 bases respectively, with 12 bases between them. CDR3 in amino acids: CASSDLGGDTQYF. For the CDR3, the DNA is TGCGCCAGCAGCGACTTAGGCGGGGATACGCAGTATTTT.

V gene TRBV29-1 combines with J gene TRBJ1-1; no firm D call. Trimming removed 5 bases from V and 1 base from J, with 14 bases in between. In germline, CDR1 is SQVTM, CDR2 ANQGSEA. CDR3 length equals 14 residues. CDR3 bases: TGCAGCGTTTGGGCAGGCGATAGGAACACTGAAGCTTTCTTT. It yields the protein CSVWAGDRNTEAFF.

This sequence joins TRBV29-1 and TRBJ2-7; 10 positions agree with TRBD2. J lost 1 base, V lost 6 bases, and 6 bases had no gene match. CDR3 length: 14 amino acids. Germline CDR1 is SQVTM and CDR2 is ANQGSEA. The CDR3 DNA is TGCAGCGTGGCACTAGCGGGGCCTTCCTACGAGCAGTACTTC. Encoded protein: CSVALAGPSYEQYF.

This sequence joins TRBV19 and TRBJ2-2; 10 bases align to TRBD2. The CDR3 sequence is 16 residues long. From germline, CDR1 is LNHDA and CDR2 SQIVND (reference sequence). The J segment lost 1 base and the V segment lost 1 base, leaving 0 bases of the junction unmatched. In DNA form, the CDR3 reads TGTGCCAGTAGTATAGGACTAGCGGGGAACACCGGGGAGCTGTTTTTT. Its protein is CASSIGLAGNTGELFF.